The text below deals with one T cell receptor (beta chain). Enrolment of Seattle patients took place during active infection, and they were followed longitudinally. Original handling: Amplified reference gene primers provided the basis for estimating nucleated cell counts. Generated by immunoSEQ multiplex PCR, the TCRdb table keeps only in-frame clones and is missing some. V and J calls and clone size are as listed in that table; D and trimming were resolved from the DNA. Here the sample spans 150,000 or so clones, 70% to 80% being singletons. The data originate from a study of blood T cell repertoires in COVID-19. Study-wide background: The origin of the acute and convalescent COVID-19 samples was the United States, Italy and Spain.

The CDR3 has 15 residues. The V gene's germline CDR1 is SGHAT and CDR2 FQNNGV. The germline V and J ends were trimmed by 5 bases and 0 bases, with 11 bases remaining between them. The chain has TRBV11-2 and TRBJ2-4; TRBD1 might be the D (5 bases). Specimen: peripheral blood. This sequence originates from a woman aged 70 to 79 with COVID-19, enrolled during active disease. CDR3 protein: CASSENRLAKNIQYF. CDR3 coding DNA: TGTGCCAGCAGCGAAAACAGGCTAGCCAAAAACATTCAGTACTTC.